These T cell receptor beta chains were read from a single sample in a study of identical twins. MiXCR, run by TCRdb on the 5' RACE reads, gives a single entry per CDR3 protein. The sample contains roughly 250,000 distinct CDR3 sequences, more than 12% of which appear only once. Input material: memory (CD45RO+) T cells sorted from blood. These receptors were taken from a woman in her late teens or twenties in good health. CDR3s include the opening cysteine and the closing phenylalanine or tryptophan. The D gene is left open where the match is weak. Clone sizes are given selectively: once, few, many, or a class where the clone is expanded.

TRBJ2-7	TRBV6-5	TRBD2	few	CASSYSQRGYEQYF	TGTGCCAGCAGTTATTCTCAGCGGGGCTACGAGCAGTACTTC
TRBJ1-2	TRBV29-1	TRBD1	.	CSVDVTGVAYGYTF	TGCAGCGTTGACGTGACAGGGGTTGCCTATGGCTACACCTTC
TRBJ2-3	TRBV9	TRBD2	.	CASSVVAGGTDTQYF	TGTGCCAGCAGCGTAGTAGCGGGGGGCACAGATACGCAGTATTTT
TRBJ1-2	TRBV18	.	few	CASSLEQAYGYTF	TGTGCCAGCTCACTGGAACAGGCCTATGGCTACACCTTC
TRBJ2-1	TRBV6-2/TRBV6-3	TRBD2	many	CASSWTSGSYNEQFF	TGTGCCAGCAGTTGGACTAGCGGGAGTTACAATGAGCAGTTCTTC
TRBJ1-2	TRBV20-1	TRBD1	.	CSAARGGYGYTF	TGCAGTGCTGCCAGGGGGGGCTATGGCTACACCTTC
TRBJ1-1	TRBV29-1	.	few	CSGIQGNTEAFF	TGCAGCGGGATACAGGGGAACACTGAAGCTTTCTTT
TRBJ2-3	TRBV3-1	TRBD2	.	CASSHLTSGREDTQYF	TGTGCCAGCAGCCACCTGACTAGCGGGAGGGAGGATACGCAGTATTTT
TRBJ2-3	TRBV11-2	TRBD2	many	CASSLVLAGVTDTQYF	TGTGCCAGCAGCCTCGTCCTAGCGGGAGTCACAGATACGCAGTATTTT
TRBJ1-1	TRBV2	.	.	CASSPQRLSTEAFF	TGTGCCAGCTCACCTCAAAGGCTATCCACTGAAGCTTTCTTT
TRBJ2-3	TRBV7-2	.	many	CASSLNRGAWDTQYF	TGTGCCAGCAGCTTAAACCGCGGGGCTTGGGATACGCAGTATTTT
TRBJ2-5	TRBV9	.	few	CASSVLGHPQETQYF	TGTGCCAGCAGCGTATTAGGACATCCACAAGAGACCCAGTACTTC
TRBJ2-2	TRBV2	.	many	CASNPTGTNTGELFF	TGTGCCAGCAACCCGACAGGAACCAACACCGGGGAGCTGTTTTTT
TRBJ2-1	TRBV2	.	.	CASGQSSYNEQFF	TGTGCCAGCGGACAGAGCTCCTACAATGAGCAGTTCTTC
TRBJ1-4	TRBV7-9	.	.	CASSLSKTNEKLFF	TGTGCCAGCAGCTTGAGTAAAACTAATGAAAAACTGTTTTTT
TRBJ2-2	TRBV2	TRBD2	few	CASSGMGLAGTGELFF	TGTGCCAGCAGTGGTATGGGACTAGCGGGAACCGGGGAGCTGTTTTTT
TRBJ1-2	TRBV5-1	.	.	CASTLFPGRGDGYTF	TGCGCCAGCACGTTATTTCCAGGGAGGGGAGATGGCTACACCTTC
TRBJ2-1	TRBV27	TRBD2	many	CASGGGVSSYNEQFF	TGTGCCAGCGGGGGGGGGGTGAGCTCCTACAATGAGCAGTTCTTC
TRBJ2-3	TRBV2	TRBD2	few	CASNVRAGADTQYF	TGTGCCAGCAATGTTCGAGCGGGGGCAGATACGCAGTATTTT
TRBJ2-7	TRBV6-1	.	few	CASGARYYEQYF	TGTGCCAGCGGGGCAAGATACTACGAGCAGTACTTC
TRBJ2-1	TRBV12-3/TRBV12-4	.	.	CASSLDSLDEQFF	TGTGCCAGCAGTCTAGACTCGTTGGATGAGCAGTTCTTC
TRBJ2-1	TRBV5-1	.	few	CASSLVESNEQFF	TGCGCCAGCAGCTTGGTCGAATCAAATGAGCAGTTCTTC
TRBJ2-3	TRBV29-1	.	many	CSVEGGLRADTQYF	TGCAGCGTTGAAGGGGGCTTAAGAGCAGATACGCAGTATTTT
TRBJ2-5	TRBV7-9	TRBD1	.	CASSLVGTGKSETQYF	TGTGCCAGCAGCTTAGTGGGGACAGGGAAGTCGGAGACCCAGTACTTC
TRBJ1-1	TRBV5-4	.	.	CASSLRDTGTEAFF	TGTGCCAGCAGCTTGCGGGACACCGGCACTGAAGCTTTCTTT
TRBJ2-2	TRBV12-3/TRBV12-4	TRBD1	many	CASSGQGSNTGELFF	TGTGCCAGCAGTGGACAGGGGTCAAACACCGGGGAGCTGTTTTTT
TRBJ2-1	TRBV7-8	TRBD2	.	CASSPSGRSRANEQFF	TGTGCCAGCAGCCCTAGCGGGAGAAGTCGTGCCAATGAGCAGTTCTTC
TRBJ2-7	TRBV20-1	.	.	CSAVDGPSYEQYF	TGCAGTGCCGTGGACGGTCCATCCTACGAGCAGTACTTC
TRBJ2-7	TRBV5-6	TRBD1	.	CASSAGQGRGEQYF	TGTGCCAGCAGCGCTGGACAGGGGCGGGGAGAGCAGTACTTC
TRBJ1-1	TRBV7-3	.	few	CASNGGPNTEAFF	TGTGCCAGCAACGGGGGACCGAACACTGAAGCTTTCTTT
TRBJ1-5	TRBV20-1	.	many	CSARGYTGRIGQPQHF	TGCAGTGCTAGGGGGTATACAGGGAGGATCGGTCAGCCCCAGCATTTT
TRBJ2-1	TRBV6-5	.	few	CASSYPGLNGANEQFF	TGTGCCAGCAGTTATCCCGGACTCAACGGGGCGAATGAGCAGTTCTTC
TRBJ2-3	TRBV5-1	.	few	CASSLGVEGPTDTQYF	TGCGCCAGCAGCTTGGGGGTAGAGGGGCCCACAGATACGCAGTATTTT
TRBJ2-5	TRBV11-2	TRBD2	few	CASNNYRGDLRKETQYF	TGTGCCAGCAACAACTACCGGGGGGACCTACGAAAAGAGACCCAGTACTTC
TRBJ1-6	TRBV5-6	TRBD1	few	CASILTGDDSPLHF	TGTGCCAGCATACTGACAGGGGACGATTCACCCCTCCACTTT